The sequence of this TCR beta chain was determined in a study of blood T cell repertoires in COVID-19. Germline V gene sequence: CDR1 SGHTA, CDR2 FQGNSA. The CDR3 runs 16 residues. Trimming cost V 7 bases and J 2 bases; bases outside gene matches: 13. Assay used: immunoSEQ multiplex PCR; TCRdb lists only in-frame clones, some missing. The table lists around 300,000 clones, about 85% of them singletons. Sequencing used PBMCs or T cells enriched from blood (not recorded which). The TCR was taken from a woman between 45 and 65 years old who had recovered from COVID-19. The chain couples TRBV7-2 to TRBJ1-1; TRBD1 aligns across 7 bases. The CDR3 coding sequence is TGTGCCAGCACCTATTTTAGGACAGGATTAAACACTGAAGCTTTCTTT. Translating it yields CASTYFRTGLNTEAFF.